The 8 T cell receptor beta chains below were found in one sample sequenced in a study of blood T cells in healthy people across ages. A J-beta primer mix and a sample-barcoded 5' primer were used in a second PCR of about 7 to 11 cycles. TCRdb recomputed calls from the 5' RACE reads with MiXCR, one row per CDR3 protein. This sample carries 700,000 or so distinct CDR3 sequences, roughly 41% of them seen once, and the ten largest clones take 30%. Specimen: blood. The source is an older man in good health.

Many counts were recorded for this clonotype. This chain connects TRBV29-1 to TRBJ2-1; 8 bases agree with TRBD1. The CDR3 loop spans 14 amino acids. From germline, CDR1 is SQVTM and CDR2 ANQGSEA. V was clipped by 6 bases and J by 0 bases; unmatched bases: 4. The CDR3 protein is CSVMDRASYNEQFF. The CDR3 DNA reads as TGCAGCGTCATGGACAGGGCCTCCTACAATGAGCAGTTCTTC.

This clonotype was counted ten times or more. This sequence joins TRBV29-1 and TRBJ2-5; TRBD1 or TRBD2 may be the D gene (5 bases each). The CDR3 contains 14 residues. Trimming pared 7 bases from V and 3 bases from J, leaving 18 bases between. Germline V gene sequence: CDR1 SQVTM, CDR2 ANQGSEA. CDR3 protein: CSGGGPQQEETQYF. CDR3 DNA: TGCAGCGGTGGGGGACCGCAACAAGAAGAGACCCAGTACTTC.

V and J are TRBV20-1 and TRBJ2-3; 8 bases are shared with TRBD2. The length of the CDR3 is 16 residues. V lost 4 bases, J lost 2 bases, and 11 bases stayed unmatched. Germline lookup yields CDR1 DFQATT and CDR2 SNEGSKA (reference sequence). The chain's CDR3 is CSANLQAGGPTDTQYF. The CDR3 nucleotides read TGCAGTGCTAACCTTCAGGCGGGGGGACCCACAGATACGCAGTATTTT.

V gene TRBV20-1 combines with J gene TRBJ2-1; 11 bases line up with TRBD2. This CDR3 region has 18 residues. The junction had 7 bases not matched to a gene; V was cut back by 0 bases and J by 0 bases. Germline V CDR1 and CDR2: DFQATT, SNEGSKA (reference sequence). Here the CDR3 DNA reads TGCAGTGCTAGAGACGCTAGCGGGAGGACCCACTCCTACAATGAGCAGTTCTTC. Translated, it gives CSARDASGRTHSYNEQFF.

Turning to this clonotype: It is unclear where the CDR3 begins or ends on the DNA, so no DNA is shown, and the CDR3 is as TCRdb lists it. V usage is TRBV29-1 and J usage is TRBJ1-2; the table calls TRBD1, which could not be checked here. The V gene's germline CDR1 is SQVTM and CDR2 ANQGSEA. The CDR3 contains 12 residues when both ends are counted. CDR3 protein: CSVAWGAEGCTF.

CDR3 nucleotide sequence: TGCAGTGCTAGTAGCGGGGGGGCATTCGATGAGCAGTTCTTC. Its protein product is CSASSGGAFDEQFF. This rearrangement joins TRBV20-1 to TRBJ2-1; 11 nucleotides match TRBD2. Germline V gene data show CDR1 as DFQATT and CDR2 as SNEGSKA (reference sequence). The CDR3 consists of 14 residues. Trimming cost V 3 bases and J 8 bases; bases outside gene matches: 6.

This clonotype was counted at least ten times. The CDR3 protein is CASNQGGGSSYEQYF. The CDR3 DNA follows: TGTGCCAGCAACCAGGGGGGCGGTAGCTCCTACGAGCAGTACTTC. The V call is TRBV7-2, the J call TRBJ2-7, with D perhaps matching TRBD1 (7 bases). The CDR3 runs 15 residues. Looked up from germline, CDR1 is SGHTA and CDR2 is FQGNSA. The V end lost 7 bases, the J end lost 0 bases, and 16 bases lay between the germline ends.

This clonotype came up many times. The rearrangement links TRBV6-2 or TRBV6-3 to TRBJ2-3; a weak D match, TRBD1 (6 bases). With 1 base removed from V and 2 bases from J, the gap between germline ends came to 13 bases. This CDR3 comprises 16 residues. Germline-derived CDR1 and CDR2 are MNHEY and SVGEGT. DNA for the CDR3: TGTGCCAGCAGTTACTTTAGCAGGGGCGCCACAGATACGCAGTATTTT. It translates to CASSYFSRGATDTQYF.